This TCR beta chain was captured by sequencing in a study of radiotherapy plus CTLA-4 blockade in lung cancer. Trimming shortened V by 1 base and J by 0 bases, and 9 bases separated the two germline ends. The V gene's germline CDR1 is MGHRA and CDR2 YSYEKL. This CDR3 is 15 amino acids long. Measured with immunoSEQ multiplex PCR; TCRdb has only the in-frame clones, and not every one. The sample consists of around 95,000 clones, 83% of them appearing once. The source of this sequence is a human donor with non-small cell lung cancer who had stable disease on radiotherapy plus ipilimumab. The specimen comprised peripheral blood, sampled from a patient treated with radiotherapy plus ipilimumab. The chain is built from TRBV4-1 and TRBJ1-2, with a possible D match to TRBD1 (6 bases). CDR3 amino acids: CASSQGTGTNYGYTF. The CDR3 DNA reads TGCGCCAGCAGCCAAGGCACAGGGACTAACTATGGCTACACCTTC.